The 10 T cell receptor beta chains given below trace back to one sample, sequenced in a study of glioma-infiltrating T cells. TCR alpha and beta CDR3 regions were amplified from RNA using iRepertoire nested multiplex PCR. One entry per CDR3 protein results from TCRdb running MiXCR on the multiplex PCR reads. The sample records approximately 89,000 distinct CDR3 sequences, about 25% being singletons. Source material: glioma tissue, nonneoplastic brain tissue, or PBMCs (not recorded which). All receptors derive from a human donor with low-grade glioma or glioblastoma, undergoing nonglioma brain surgery, or in good health (not recorded which).

This clonotype was seen repeatedly, ten times or more. This rearrangement joins TRBV7-2 to TRBJ2-7, with D uncertain. The V gene's germline CDR1 is SGHTA and CDR2 FQGNSA. This CDR3 has 13 amino acids. V lost 4 bases to trimming and J lost 2 bases, with 9 bases between them. The chain's CDR3 is CASSSHSTYEQYF. DNA for the CDR3: TGTGCCAGCAGCTCGCACAGTACCTACGAGCAGTACTTC.

The chain carries TRBV2 and TRBJ2-7; no firm D call. With 8 bases removed from V and 1 base from J, the gap between germline ends came to 15 bases. In germline, CDR1 is SNHLY, CDR2 FYNNEI. The CDR3 contains 14 residues. Here the CDR3 reads CASSSRSKSYEQYF. The CDR3 region has the DNA TGTGCCAGCTCCTCCAGGTCAAAGTCCTACGAGCAGTACTTC.

This clonotype appeared many times. The rearrangement links TRBV18 to TRBJ1-2; 8 nucleotides match TRBD1. The CDR3 has 14 residues. Germline V gene sequence: CDR1 KGHSH, CDR2 LQKENI. Trimming removed 5 bases from V and 4 bases from J; junction bases left unmatched: 6. In DNA form, the CDR3 reads TGTGCCAGCTCATCCGGACAGGGAGTCTATGGCTACACCTTC. Encoded protein: CASSSGQGVYGYTF.

A few counts support this clonotype. The V gene is TRBV5-1, the J gene TRBJ2-3, with 12 bases identical to TRBD2. Trimming cost V 7 bases and J 2 bases; bases outside gene matches: 5. CDR3 length equals 15 residues. Germline assignment: CDR1 SGHRS and CDR2 YFSETQ. In DNA form, the CDR3 reads TGCGCCAGCTACCGGACTAGCGGGACCACAGATACGCAGTATTTT. Translating it yields CASYRTSGTTDTQYF.

The table lists this clonotype with a few counts. The V gene is TRBV18, the J gene TRBJ1-2, with TRBD1 identical over 12 bases. This CDR3 contains 15 residues. The trim removed 2 bases at V and 7 bases at J, leaving 5 bases unmatched. Germline-derived CDR1 and CDR2 are KGHSH and LQKENI. CDR3 loop: CASSPARDRGLGYTF. The CDR3 region has the DNA TGTGCCAGCTCACCAGCTCGGGACAGGGGGCTTGGCTACACCTTC.

This clonotype was seen repeatedly, ten times or more. The rearrangement joins TRBV2 to TRBJ1-1, with a possible D match to TRBD1 (6 bases). V dropped 6 bases and J dropped 3 bases, with 11 bases sitting between them. CDR1 and CDR2 from the germline V gene are SNHLY and FYNNEI. There are 13 residues in the CDR3. In DNA form, the CDR3 reads TGTGCCAGCAGGCTGGACAGTTACACTGAAGCTTTCTTT. This gives the protein CASRLDSYTEAFF.

This clonotype was counted at least ten times. The chain has TRBV2 and TRBJ1-2; possibly TRBD1 for D (6 bases). Germline lookup yields CDR1 SNHLY and CDR2 FYNNEI. The CDR3 loop spans 13 amino acids. V dropped 4 bases and J dropped 4 bases, with 10 bases sitting between them. CDR3 sequence (DNA): TGTGCCAGCAGTGCGACAGGAACCTATGGCTACACCTTC. It translates to CASSATGTYGYTF. The whole variable domain, filled in from reference TRBV2 and TRBJ1-2, reads EPEVTQTPSHQVTQMGQEVILRCVPISNHLYFYWYRQILGQKVEFLVSFYNNEISEKSEIFDDQFSVERPDGSNFTLKIRSTKLEDSAMYFCASSATGTYGYTFGSGTRLTVV.

This chain links TRBV6-5 with TRBJ2-5; TRBD2 matches 7 bases. The CDR3 sequence is 15 residues long. Trimming took 0 bases from V and 5 from J; bases not matched to a gene: 6. Per the germline V gene, CDR1 is MNHEY and CDR2 is SVGAGI. The CDR3 DNA is TGTGCCAGCAGTTACTCGGGGGGGGGGGGGGAGACCCAGTACTTC. Encoded protein: CASSYSGGGGETQYF.

Many counts were recorded for this clonotype. The chain carries TRBV20-1 and TRBJ2-3; 8 positions agree with TRBD1. The CDR3 has 14 amino acids. Per the germline V gene, CDR1 is DFQATT and CDR2 is SNEGSKA (reference sequence). V was pared by 6 bases and J by 1 base, with 6 bases of the junction left unmatched. The CDR3 DNA follows: TGCAGTGCCCCTGGACAGGGTGGCACAGATACGCAGTATTTT. It encodes CSAPGQGGTDTQYF.

This clonotype was seen more than once but under ten times. The chain employs TRBV19 and TRBJ1-5; 10 bases map to TRBD1. The germline CDR1 and CDR2 sequences are LNHDA and SQIVND (reference sequence). This CDR3 region has 14 residues. Trimming took 4 bases from V and 9 from J; bases not matched to a gene: 6. The CDR3 loop reads CASSTRQGAMPQHF. CDR3 sequence (DNA): TGTGCCAGTAGTACTCGACAGGGGGCGATGCCCCAGCATTTT.